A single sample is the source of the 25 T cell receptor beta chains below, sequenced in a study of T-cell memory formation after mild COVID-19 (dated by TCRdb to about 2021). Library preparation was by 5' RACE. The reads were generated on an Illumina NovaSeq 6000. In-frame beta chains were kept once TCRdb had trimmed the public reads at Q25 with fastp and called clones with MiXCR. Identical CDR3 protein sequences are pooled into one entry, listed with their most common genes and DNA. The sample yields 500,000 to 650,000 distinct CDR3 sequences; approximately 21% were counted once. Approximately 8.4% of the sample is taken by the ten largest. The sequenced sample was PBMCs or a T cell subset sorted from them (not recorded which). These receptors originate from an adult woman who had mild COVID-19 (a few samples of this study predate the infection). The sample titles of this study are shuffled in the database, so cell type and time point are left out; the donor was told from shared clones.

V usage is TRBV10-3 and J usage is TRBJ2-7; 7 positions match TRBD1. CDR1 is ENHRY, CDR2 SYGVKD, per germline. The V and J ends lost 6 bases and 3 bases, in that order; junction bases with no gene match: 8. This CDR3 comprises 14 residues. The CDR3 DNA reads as TGTGCCATCAGACCACCGGGACAGAGCTACGAGCAGTACTTC. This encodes CAIRPPGQSYEQYF.

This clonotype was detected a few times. The CDR3 region has the DNA TGTGCCAGCAGCTTAGGTTGGGGGCCTGACACTGAAGCTTTCTTT. Translated: CASSLGWGPDTEAFF. This chain connects TRBV11-1 to TRBJ1-1; a possible D gene is TRBD1 (6 bases). The CDR3 sequence is 15 residues long. From germline, CDR1 is SGHAT and CDR2 FQDESV (reference sequence). Trimming pared 1 base from V and 3 bases from J, leaving 12 bases between.

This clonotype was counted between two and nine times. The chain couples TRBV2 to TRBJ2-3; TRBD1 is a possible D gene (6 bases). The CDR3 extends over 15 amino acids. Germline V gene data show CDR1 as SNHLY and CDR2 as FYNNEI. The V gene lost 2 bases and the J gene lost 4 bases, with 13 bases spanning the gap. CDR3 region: CASSEQGMIADTQYF. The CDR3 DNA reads TGTGCCAGCAGTGAACAGGGGATGATAGCAGATACGCAGTATTTT.

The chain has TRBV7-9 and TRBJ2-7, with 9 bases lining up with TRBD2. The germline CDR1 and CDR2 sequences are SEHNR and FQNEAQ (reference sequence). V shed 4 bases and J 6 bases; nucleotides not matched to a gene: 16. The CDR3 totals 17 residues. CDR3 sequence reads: CASSWALGRREGPEQYF. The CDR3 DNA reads TGTGCCAGCAGCTGGGCCCTTGGTCGGCGGGAGGGCCCCGAGCAGTACTTC.

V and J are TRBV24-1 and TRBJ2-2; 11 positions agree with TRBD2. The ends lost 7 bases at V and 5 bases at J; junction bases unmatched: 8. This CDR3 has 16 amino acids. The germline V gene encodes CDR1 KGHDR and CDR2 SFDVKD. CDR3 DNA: TGTGCCACCAGGGGACTAGCGGCCGTGGGAACCGGGGAGCTGTTTTTT. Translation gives CATRGLAAVGTGELFF.

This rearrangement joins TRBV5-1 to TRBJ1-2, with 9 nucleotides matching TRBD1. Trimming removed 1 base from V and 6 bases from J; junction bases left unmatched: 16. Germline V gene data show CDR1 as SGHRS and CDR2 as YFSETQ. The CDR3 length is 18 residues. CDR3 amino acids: CASSLLGGQGVDGDGYTF. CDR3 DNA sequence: TGCGCCAGCAGCTTGTTAGGGGGACAGGGTGTCGACGGGGATGGCTACACCTTC.

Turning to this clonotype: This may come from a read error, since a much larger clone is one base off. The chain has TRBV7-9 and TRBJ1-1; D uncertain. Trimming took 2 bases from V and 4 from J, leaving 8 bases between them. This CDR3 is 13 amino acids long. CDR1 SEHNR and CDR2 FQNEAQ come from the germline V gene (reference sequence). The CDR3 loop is CASSLSMSTEAFF. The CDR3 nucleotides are TGTGCCAGCAGCTTATCTATGAGCACTGAAGCTTTCTTT. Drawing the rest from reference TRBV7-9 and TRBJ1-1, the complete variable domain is DTGVSQNPRHKITKRGQNVTFRCDPISEHNRLYWYRQTLGQGPEFLTYFQNEAQLEKSRLLSDRFSAERPKGSFSTLEIQRTEQGDSAMYLCASSLSMSTEAFFGQGTRLTVV.

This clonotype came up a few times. CDR3 region: CATSDLTGNGGELFF. CDR3 in DNA: TGTGCCACCAGTGACCTGACAGGGAACGGCGGGGAGCTGTTTTTT. The chain employs TRBV24-1 and TRBJ2-2, with TRBD1 matching over 7 bases. V lost 4 bases and J lost 7; bases outside the gene matches: 8. In germline, CDR1 is KGHDR, CDR2 SFDVKD. The CDR3 has 15 amino acids.

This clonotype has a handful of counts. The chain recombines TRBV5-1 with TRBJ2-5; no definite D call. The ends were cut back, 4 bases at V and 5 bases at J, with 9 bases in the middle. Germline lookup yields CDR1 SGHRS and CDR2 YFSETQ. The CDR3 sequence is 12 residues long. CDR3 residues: CASSDIGETQYF. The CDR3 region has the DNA TGCGCCAGCAGCGACATCGGGGAGACCCAGTACTTC.

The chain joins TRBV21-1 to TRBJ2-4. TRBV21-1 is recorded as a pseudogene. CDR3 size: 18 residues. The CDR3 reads CASSKESVFSWVKNIQYF. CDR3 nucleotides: TGTGCCAGCAGCAAAGAGTCAGTGTTTAGCTGGGTCAAAAACATTCAGTACTTC.

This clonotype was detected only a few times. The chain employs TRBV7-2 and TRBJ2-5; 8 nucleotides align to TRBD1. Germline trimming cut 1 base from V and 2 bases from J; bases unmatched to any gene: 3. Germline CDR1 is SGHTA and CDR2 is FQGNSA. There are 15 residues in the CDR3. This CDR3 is CASSLGYRGQETQYF. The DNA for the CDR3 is TGTGCCAGCAGCTTAGGTTACAGGGGGCAAGAGACCCAGTACTTC.

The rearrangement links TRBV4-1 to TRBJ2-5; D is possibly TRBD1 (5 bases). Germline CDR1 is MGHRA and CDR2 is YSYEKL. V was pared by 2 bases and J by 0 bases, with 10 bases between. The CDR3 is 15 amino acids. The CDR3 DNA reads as TGCGCCAGCAGCCAATACCCAGGGCACCAAGAGACCCAGTACTTC. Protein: CASSQYPGHQETQYF.

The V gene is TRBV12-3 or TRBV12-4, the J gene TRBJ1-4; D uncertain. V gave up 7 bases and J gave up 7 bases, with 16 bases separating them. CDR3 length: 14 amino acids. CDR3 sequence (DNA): TGTGCCAGCACCCCGAGGGCACGTGGTGAAAAACTGTTTTTT. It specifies CASTPRARGEKLFF.

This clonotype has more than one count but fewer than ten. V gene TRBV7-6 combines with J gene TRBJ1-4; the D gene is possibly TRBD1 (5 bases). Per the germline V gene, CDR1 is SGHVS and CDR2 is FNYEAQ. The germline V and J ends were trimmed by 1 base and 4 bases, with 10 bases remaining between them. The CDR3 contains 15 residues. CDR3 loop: CASSLVQGYNEKLFF. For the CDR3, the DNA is TGTGCCAGCAGCTTAGTGCAGGGATATAATGAAAAACTGTTTTTT.

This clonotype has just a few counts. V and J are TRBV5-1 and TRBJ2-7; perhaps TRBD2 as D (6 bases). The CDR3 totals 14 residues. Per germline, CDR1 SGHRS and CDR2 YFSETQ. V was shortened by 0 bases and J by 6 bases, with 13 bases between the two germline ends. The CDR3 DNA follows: TGCGCCAGCAGCTTGGTACTAGCCCTGGGCGAGCAGTACTTC. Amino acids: CASSLVLALGEQYF.

The CDR3: CASSRRLAGMNTGELFF. Here the CDR3 DNA reads TGTGCCAGCAGCCGTCGACTAGCGGGAATGAACACCGGGGAGCTGTTTTTT. J is TRBJ2-2 and V is TRBV7-2, with 11 positions matching TRBD2. V shed 5 bases and J 1 base; nucleotides not matched to a gene: 6. The CDR3 consists of 17 residues. Germline V gene data show CDR1 as SGHTA and CDR2 as FQGNSA.

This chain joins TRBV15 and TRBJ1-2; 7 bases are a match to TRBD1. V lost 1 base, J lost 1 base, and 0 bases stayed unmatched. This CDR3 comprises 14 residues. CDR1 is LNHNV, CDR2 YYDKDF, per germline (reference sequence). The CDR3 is CATSRAGGNYGYTF. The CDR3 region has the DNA TGTGCCACCAGCAGAGCAGGGGGTAACTATGGCTACACCTTC.

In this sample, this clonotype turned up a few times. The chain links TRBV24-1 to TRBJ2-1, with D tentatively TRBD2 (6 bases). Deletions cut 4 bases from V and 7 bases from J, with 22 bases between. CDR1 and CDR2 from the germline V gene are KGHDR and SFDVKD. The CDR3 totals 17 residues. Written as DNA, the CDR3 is TGTGCCACCAGTGAGGCGGGACTGTTCAGAGGCTATAATGAGCAGTTCTTC. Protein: CATSEAGLFRGYNEQFF.

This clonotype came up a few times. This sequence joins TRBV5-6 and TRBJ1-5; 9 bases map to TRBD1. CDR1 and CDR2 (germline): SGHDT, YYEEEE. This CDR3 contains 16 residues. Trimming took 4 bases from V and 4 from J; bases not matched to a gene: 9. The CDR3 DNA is TGTGCCAGCAGCCGGGGACAGGGTATGGTAAATCAGCCCCAGCATTTT. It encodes CASSRGQGMVNQPQHF.

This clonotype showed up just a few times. This CDR3 reads CASEGTGTYEQYF. DNA of the CDR3: TGTGCCAGTGAAGGGACAGGGACCTACGAGCAGTACTTC. The chain couples TRBV7-9 to TRBJ2-7, with TRBD1 matching over 9 bases. The CDR3 has 13 amino acids. Per the germline V gene, CDR1 is SEHNR and CDR2 is FQNEAQ (reference sequence). After removal of 9 bases from V and 2 bases from J, the junction contained 5 bases not matched to a gene.

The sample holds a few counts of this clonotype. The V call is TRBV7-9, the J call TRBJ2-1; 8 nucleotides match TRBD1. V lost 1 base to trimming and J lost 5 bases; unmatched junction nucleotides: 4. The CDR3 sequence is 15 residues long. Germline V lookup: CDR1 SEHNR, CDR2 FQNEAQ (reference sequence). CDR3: CASSLGTGLNNEQFF. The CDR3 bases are TGTGCCAGCAGCTTAGGGACAGGGTTGAACAATGAGCAGTTCTTC.

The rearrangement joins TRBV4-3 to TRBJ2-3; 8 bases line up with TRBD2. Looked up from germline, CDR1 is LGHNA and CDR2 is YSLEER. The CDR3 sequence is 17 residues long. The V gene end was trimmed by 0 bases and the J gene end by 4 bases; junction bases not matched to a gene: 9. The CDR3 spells CASSQDRGVAGSDTQYF. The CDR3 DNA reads TGCGCCAGCAGCCAAGATAGGGGGGTAGCGGGATCAGATACGCAGTATTTT.

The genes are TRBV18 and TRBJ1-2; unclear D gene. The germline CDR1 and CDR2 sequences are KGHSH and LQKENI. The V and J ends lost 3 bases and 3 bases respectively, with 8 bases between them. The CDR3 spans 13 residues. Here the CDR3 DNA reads TGTGCCAGCTCACCCGGGGAATACTATGGCTACACCTTC. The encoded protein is CASSPGEYYGYTF. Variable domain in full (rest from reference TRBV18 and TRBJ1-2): NAGVMQNPRHLVRRRGQEARLRCSPMKGHSHVYWYRQLPEEGLKFMVYLQKENIIDESGMPKERFSAEFPKEGPSILRIQQVVRGDSAAYFCASSPGEYYGYTFGSGTRLTVV.

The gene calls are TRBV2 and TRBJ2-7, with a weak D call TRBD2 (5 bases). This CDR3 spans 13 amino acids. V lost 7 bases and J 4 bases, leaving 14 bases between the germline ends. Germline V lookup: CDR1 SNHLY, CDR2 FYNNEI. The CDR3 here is CASTPGVVYEQYF. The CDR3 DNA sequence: TGTGCCAGCACTCCCGGGGTAGTGTACGAGCAGTACTTC. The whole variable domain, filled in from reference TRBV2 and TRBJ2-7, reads EPEVTQTPSHQVTQMGQEVILRCVPISNHLYFYWYRQILGQKVEFLVSFYNNEISEKSEIFDDQFSVERPDGSNFTLKIRSTKLEDSAMYFCASTPGVVYEQYFGPGTRLTVT.

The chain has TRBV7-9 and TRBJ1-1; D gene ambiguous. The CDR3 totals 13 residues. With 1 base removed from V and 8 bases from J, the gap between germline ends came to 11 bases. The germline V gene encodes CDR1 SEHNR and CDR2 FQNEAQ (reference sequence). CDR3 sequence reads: CASSLVEHLEAFF. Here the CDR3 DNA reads TGTGCCAGCAGCTTAGTGGAGCATTTGGAAGCTTTCTTT.